These 20 T cell receptor beta chains originate from one sample sequenced in a study of shared clonotypes between healthy human individuals. The data were produced by immunoSEQ multiplex PCR, yet TCRdb's version contains in-frame clones alone and is incomplete. Of 1.4 million or so clones listed, 98% are singletons. The material sequenced was naive CD4+ T cells sorted from blood. Subset defined: CD45RA+ positively selected. The source is a man between 25 and 39 years old in good health.

This chain links TRBV7-8 with TRBJ2-7; D perhaps matches TRBD1 (6 bases). Trimming shortened V by 5 bases and J by 5 bases, and 13 bases separated the two germline ends. From germline, CDR1 is SGHVS and CDR2 FQNEAQ. This CDR3 is built from 13 residues. Written as DNA, the CDR3 is TGTGCCAGCAGCACCCAAACAGGGAACGAGCAGTACTTC. Residues: CASSTQTGNEQYF.

The gene calls are TRBV11-3 and TRBJ2-1; 9 nucleotides line up with TRBD2. Losses at the gene ends were 4 bases for V and 4 bases for J; bases not matched to a gene: 11. CDR1 is SGHNT and CDR2 is YENEEA in the germline V gene. The CDR3 totals 17 residues. The CDR3, as DNA: TGTGCCAGCAGCTCAGAGCGGGGGGCACGGGAGTACAATGAGCAGTTCTTC. Its translation: CASSSERGAREYNEQFF.

This sequence joins TRBV28 and TRBJ2-1, with 9 bases aligning to TRBD2. V lost 4 bases to trimming and J lost 0 bases; unmatched junction nucleotides: 7. Germline CDR1 and CDR2: MDHEN and SYDVKM. The CDR3 totals 17 residues. The CDR3 loop reads CASSSIGREGSYNEQFF. The CDR3 DNA is TGTGCCAGCAGTTCGATAGGGCGGGAGGGCTCCTACAATGAGCAGTTCTTC.

The rearrangement joins TRBV9 to TRBJ2-3; maybe TRBD1 (6 bases). The V end lost 0 bases, the J end lost 0 bases, and 32 bases lay between the germline ends. The V gene's germline CDR1 is SGDLS and CDR2 YYNGEE. The CDR3 is made up of 23 amino acids. The CDR3 reads CASSVGLGTRVGTGTTSTDTQYF. The CDR3 region has the DNA TGTGCCAGCAGCGTAGGTTTGGGGACCCGGGTGGGAACCGGGACAACTAGCACAGATACGCAGTATTTT.

This clone was recorded once. The CDR3, as DNA: TGTGCCAGCTCACCATTGGTGGGAGGACAAGAGACCCAGTACTTC. Protein product: CASSPLVGGQETQYF. The rearrangement links TRBV18 to TRBJ2-5; the D gene is possibly TRBD2 (6 bases). CDR1 and CDR2 from the germline V gene are KGHSH and LQKENI. This CDR3 has 15 residues. The V end lost 2 bases, the J end lost 2 bases, and 12 bases lay between the germline ends.

As to this clone: The germline gene is not matched at one end of the junction; a read error may be the cause. The chain joins TRBV7-2 to TRBJ2-4; TRBD2 matches 7 bases. The length of the CDR3 is 13 residues. Germline-derived CDR1 and CDR2 are SGHTA and FQGNSA. The CDR3 DNA is TGTGCCAGCAGCTTAGGTCCGGAGACTAGCTCACTCTTC. Translated: CASSLGPETSSLF.

V is TRBV2 and J is TRBJ2-3; D assignment may be TRBD1 or TRBD2 (5 bases each). CDR1 and CDR2 (germline): SNHLY, FYNNEI. With 6 bases removed from V and 1 base from J, the gap between germline ends came to 14 bases. The CDR3 sequence is 15 residues long. CDR3: CASRKGTHRTDTQYF. In nucleotides, the CDR3 is TGTGCCAGCAGGAAAGGGACCCACCGCACAGATACGCAGTATTTT.

The rearrangement joins TRBV9 to TRBJ2-7, with D possibly TRBD2 on 5 matching bases. Trimming took off 0 bases at V and 5 bases at J, with 12 bases between the two ends. This CDR3 has 14 amino acids. Germline CDR1 SGDLS, CDR2 YYNGEE. The CDR3 DNA follows: TGTGCCAGCAGCGTAGGGACTCCCACCCACGAGCAGTACTTC. Its protein is CASSVGTPTHEQYF.

The chain carries TRBV18 and TRBJ2-7; 12 bases line up with TRBD2. V lost 3 bases to trimming and J lost 3 bases; unmatched junction nucleotides: 3. In germline, CDR1 is KGHSH, CDR2 LQKENI. The CDR3 runs 15 residues. CDR3 amino acids: CASSPILAGGYEQYF. The CDR3 nucleotides are TGTGCCAGCTCACCGATACTAGCGGGAGGCTACGAGCAGTACTTC.

The rearrangement uses TRBV9 and TRBJ2-2; the match to TRBD2 covers 11 bases. CDR1 SGDLS and CDR2 YYNGEE come from the germline V gene. CDR3 size: 17 residues. V was pared by 3 bases and J by 1 base, with 5 bases of the junction left unmatched. The CDR3 DNA reads TGTGCCAGCAGCGACCAGGGGACTAGCGGGAACACCGGGGAGCTGTTTTTT. Protein product: CASSDQGTSGNTGELFF.

The CDR3 nucleotides are TGTGCCAGCGCTCGAACCGGGACTATAATCGACTACGAGCAGTACTTC. Its protein product is CASARTGTIIDYEQYF. The J gene is TRBJ2-7, the V gene TRBV28; 7 bases line up with TRBD2. Germline V gene lookup returns CDR1 MDHEN and CDR2 SYDVKM. The V segment lost 8 bases and the J segment 3 bases; nucleotides outside the gene matches: 16. The CDR3 is 16 amino acids.

Details on this clone: Other DNA sequences in the same sample also yield this CDR3. The V call is TRBV9, the J call TRBJ2-2, with D hard to call. Trimming stripped 0 bases from V and 5 bases from J, with 2 bases between. Germline CDR1 reads SGDLS; CDR2 reads YYNGEE. The CDR3 covers 12 residues. For the CDR3, the DNA is TGTGCCAGCAGCGTAGTTACCGGGGAGCTGTTTTTT. This translates into CASSVVTGELFF.

The V and J genes are TRBV25-1 and TRBJ2-1; 7 bases match TRBD2. Germline V gene lookup returns CDR1 MGHDK and CDR2 SYGVNS. After removal of 2 bases from V and 9 bases from J, the junction contained 13 bases not matched to a gene. This CDR3 spans 16 amino acids. This CDR3 is CASSEGRTGGWGEQFF. The CDR3 bases are TGTGCCAGCAGTGAAGGTAGAACGGGAGGATGGGGTGAGCAGTTCTTC.

The rearrangement joins TRBV11-2 to TRBJ2-3, with D possibly matching TRBD2 (6 bases). From germline, CDR1 is SGHAT and CDR2 FQNNGV. The CDR3 loop spans 13 amino acids. V was pared by 8 bases and J by 2 bases, with 11 bases between. The CDR3 DNA reads as TGTGCCAGCTCTCGGCGGGACACAGATACGCAGTATTTT. Residues: CASSRRDTDTQYF. The whole variable domain, remainder taken from reference TRBV11-2 and TRBJ2-3, is EAGVAQSPRYKIIEKRQSVAFWCNPISGHATLYWYQQILGQGPKLLIQFQNNGVVDDSQLPKDRFSAERLKGVDSTLKIQPAKLEDSAVYLCASSRRDTDTQYFGPGTRLTVL.

CDR3 nucleotide sequence: TGCAGCGTTGAATGGGGCTTCGAGCAGTACTTC. Protein sequence: CSVEWGFEQYF. The rearrangement joins TRBV29-1 to TRBJ2-7, with D perhaps TRBD1 (5 bases). Germline V gene sequence: CDR1 SQVTM, CDR2 ANQGSEA. Trimming took off 2 bases at V and 6 bases at J, with 8 bases between the two ends. CDR3 length: 11 residues.

Turning to this clone: Different DNA sequences within this sample yield the same CDR3. The chain couples TRBV5-1 to TRBJ2-1, with TRBD1 matching over 7 bases. Germline CDR1 and CDR2: SGHRS and YFSETQ. The CDR3 contains 15 residues. J was trimmed by 4 bases and V by 0 bases; bases with no gene match: 4. In DNA, the CDR3 is TGCGCCAGCAGCTTGGGGCAGGGGGTGTACAATGAGCAGTTCTTC. Translated, it gives CASSLGQGVYNEQFF.

The CDR3 sequence is CSVETTGLGPSGYTF. CDR3 nucleotides: TGCAGCGTTGAAACGACAGGGTTGGGACCGAGCGGCTACACCTTC. The chain uses TRBV29-1 and TRBJ1-2, with TRBD1 matching over 7 bases. V was pared by 2 bases and J by 8 bases, with 14 bases of the junction left unmatched. CDR1 SQVTM and CDR2 ANQGSEA come from the germline V gene. The CDR3 is 15 amino acids.

The rearrangement links TRBV14 to TRBJ1-1; 7 nucleotides match TRBD1. Germline assignment: CDR1 SGHDN and CDR2 FVKESK. The CDR3 is made up of 17 amino acids. Trimming at V came to 4 bases and at J to 0 bases, leaving 11 bases not matched to a gene. CDR3 sequence (DNA): TGTGCCAGCAGCCCTAAGGGGGCCGCCCGCATGAACACTGAAGCTTTCTTT. Encoded protein: CASSPKGAARMNTEAFF.

This rearrangement joins TRBV30 to TRBJ2-4, with 9 bases identical to TRBD2. The CDR3 consists of 15 residues. The germline CDR1 and CDR2 sequences are GTSNPN and SVGIG (reference sequence). V lost 4 bases, J lost 3 bases, and 7 bases stayed unmatched. The CDR3, as DNA: TGTGCCTGGACTTCCGGGACTAGCAGCAAAAACATTCAGTACTTC. This codes for CAWTSGTSSKNIQYF.

This sequence joins TRBV6-1 and TRBJ2-5, with 7 bases fitting TRBD1. Germline loops: CDR1 MNHNS, CDR2 SASEGT. This CDR3 is 15 amino acids long. V shed 5 bases, J shed 1 base, and the junction held 7 bases outside the gene matches. CDR3 region: CASSNRGSSQETQYF. The CDR3 bases are TGTGCCAGCAGTAACAGGGGATCGAGCCAAGAGACCCAGTACTTC.